One T cell receptor beta chain is described in this entry. This entry comes from a study of technical replicates of blood from a few donors. CDR3 length: 15 amino acids. CDR1 is LNHDA and CDR2 is SQIVND in the germline V gene (reference sequence). V dropped 4 bases and J dropped 9; count of bases not matched to a gene: 11. Assay used: immunoSEQ multiplex PCR; TCRdb lists only in-frame clones, some missing. This table holds approximately 70,000 clones, nearly 98% found once. The chain couples TRBV19 to TRBJ2-1; TRBD1 aligns across 8 bases. Source material: T cells isolated from PBMCs. This sequence originates from a human donor in good health. CDR3 bases: TGTGCCAGTAGTAGGGACAGGACGGTGGGTTCTGAGCAGTTCTTC. It is translated as CASSRDRTVGSEQFF.